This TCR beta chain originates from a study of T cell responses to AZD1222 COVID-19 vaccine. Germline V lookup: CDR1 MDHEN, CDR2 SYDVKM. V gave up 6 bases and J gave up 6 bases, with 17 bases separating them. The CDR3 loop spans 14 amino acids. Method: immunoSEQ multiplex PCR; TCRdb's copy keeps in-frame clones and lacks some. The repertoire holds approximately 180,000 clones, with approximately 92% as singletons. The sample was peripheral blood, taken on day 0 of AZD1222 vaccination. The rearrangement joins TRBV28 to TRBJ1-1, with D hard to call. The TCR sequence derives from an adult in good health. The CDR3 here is CASSRGPGKSEAFF. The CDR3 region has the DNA TGTGCCAGCAGCCGAGGGCCCGGGAAGTCTGAAGCTTTCTTT.